A selection of T cell receptor beta chains follows, all from one sample in a study of cytomegalovirus exposure and HLA in healthy donors. Clones were sequenced by immunoSEQ multiplex PCR, and TCRdb holds only the in-frame ones, with some missing. Of hundreds of thousands of clones detected, roughly 80% appear once; the ten largest clones hold 4.5% to 6%. Sequenced material: PBMCs. The receptors shown here come from a woman younger than 35 in good health and CMV-seronegative. Each CDR3 is given with its conserved first and last residue. Each record gives: clone size, J gene, D gene, V gene, CDR3 DNA, CDR3 protein. The D gene is left open where the match is weak. The size field is filled for only some rows; it gives once, few, many or a size class.

abundance: .
j_gene: TRBJ1-1
d_gene: .
v_gene: TRBV6-5
CDR3nt: TGTGCCAGCAGTTGGAATGTAGCAGGAACTGAAGCTTTCTTT
CDR3aa: CASSWNVAGTEAFF

abundance: .
j_gene: TRBJ1-5
d_gene: .
v_gene: TRBV15
CDR3nt: TGTGCCACCACCCCGGGACGCCATAGCAATCAGCCCCAGCATTTT
CDR3aa: CATTPGRHSNQPQHF

abundance: .
j_gene: TRBJ1-1
d_gene: .
v_gene: TRBV5-1
CDR3nt: TGCGCCAGCAGCCCGGACTGGAACACTGAAGCTTTCTTT
CDR3aa: CASSPDWNTEAFF

abundance: .
j_gene: TRBJ1-2
d_gene: .
v_gene: TRBV5-8
CDR3nt: TGTGCCAGCAGCTTGGAGGTCCCCCTGGTCGGCTACACCTTC
CDR3aa: CASSLEVPLVGYTF

abundance: once
j_gene: TRBJ2-3
d_gene: TRBD1
v_gene: TRBV7-8
CDR3nt: TGTGCCAGCAGCTTACAGGGGGCAAGAACAGATACGCAGTATTTT
CDR3aa: CASSLQGARTDTQYF

abundance: .
j_gene: TRBJ1-2
d_gene: TRBD1
v_gene: TRBV4-2
CDR3nt: TGTGCCAGCAGCCAAGATATGAGGGGGCAAGGCTACACCTTC
CDR3aa: CASSQDMRGQGYTF

abundance: .
j_gene: TRBJ2-7
d_gene: .
v_gene: TRBV5-1
CDR3nt: TGCGCCAGCAGCCTCTTGGGAACCGACTCACTTTCCGAGCAGTACTTC
CDR3aa: CASSLLGTDSLSEQYF

abundance: .
j_gene: TRBJ1-4
d_gene: .
v_gene: TRBV29-1
CDR3nt: TGCAGCGTTGAAGAGGATCTTTGGGGGAGTAAGGGAACTAATGAAAAACTGTTTTTT
CDR3aa: CSVEEDLWGSKGTNEKLFF

abundance: .
j_gene: TRBJ2-2
d_gene: .
v_gene: TRBV2
CDR3nt: TGTGCCAGCAGAGCAACAAGGGCCGGGGAGCTGTTTTTT
CDR3aa: CASRATRAGELFF

abundance: .
j_gene: TRBJ1-5
d_gene: .
v_gene: TRBV5-6
CDR3nt: TGTGCCAGCAGCTTACTCGGCAGCAATCAGCCCCAGCATTTT
CDR3aa: CASSLLGSNQPQHF

abundance: many
j_gene: TRBJ1-1
d_gene: .
v_gene: TRBV6-5
CDR3nt: TGTGCCAGCAGTTACGGGGGTTGGAACACTGAAGCTTTCTTT
CDR3aa: CASSYGGWNTEAFF

abundance: .
j_gene: TRBJ2-3
d_gene: .
v_gene: TRBV4-1
CDR3nt: TGCGCCAGCAGCCAAGTTGCCCCAAGTACGCAGTATTTT
CDR3aa: CASSQVAPSTQYF

abundance: .
j_gene: TRBJ1-2
d_gene: .
v_gene: TRBV7-6
CDR3nt: TGTGCCAGCAGCCCCGGGACGTCGGTCGATCCCTATGGCTACACCTTC
CDR3aa: CASSPGTSVDPYGYTF

abundance: .
j_gene: TRBJ1-2
d_gene: TRBD1
v_gene: TRBV19
CDR3nt: TGTGCCAGTAGTCTCGGGACAGGGAACTATGGCTACACCTTC
CDR3aa: CASSLGTGNYGYTF

abundance: once
j_gene: TRBJ2-5
d_gene: .
v_gene: TRBV6-9
CDR3nt: TGTGCCAGCAGCCACCGGACGTTCCAAGAGACCCAGTACTTC
CDR3aa: CASSHRTFQETQYF

abundance: once
j_gene: TRBJ2-5
d_gene: TRBD1
v_gene: TRBV29-1
CDR3nt: TGCAGCGCCGGGACAGGAGGAGAGACCCAGTACTTC
CDR3aa: CSAGTGGETQYF

abundance: .
j_gene: TRBJ1-6
d_gene: TRBD1
v_gene: TRBV7-6
CDR3nt: TGTGCCAGCAGCTTGGACAGGGGAAGGAATTCACCCCTCCACTTT
CDR3aa: CASSLDRGRNSPLHF

abundance: .
j_gene: TRBJ2-1
d_gene: TRBD1
v_gene: TRBV18
CDR3nt: TGTGCCAGCTCACCAGGGAGCCAGGGGGCCTACAATGAGCAGTTCTTC
CDR3aa: CASSPGSQGAYNEQFF

abundance: .
j_gene: TRBJ1-2
d_gene: .
v_gene: TRBV9
CDR3nt: TGTGCCAGCAGCGCCCAGAGGAGACGTATCGACTATGGCTACACCTTC
CDR3aa: CASSAQRRRIDYGYTF

abundance: .
j_gene: TRBJ2-5
d_gene: .
v_gene: TRBV6-5
CDR3nt: TGTGCCAGCAACCGGGGCGGACGCGGGGAGACCCAGTACTTC
CDR3aa: CASNRGGRGETQYF

abundance: .
j_gene: TRBJ1-4
d_gene: .
v_gene: TRBV28
CDR3nt: TGTGCCAGCAGCCTCCCCGGTCAGGGAGGAGAAAAACTGTTTTTT
CDR3aa: CASSLPGQGGEKLFF

abundance: .
j_gene: TRBJ1-5
d_gene: .
v_gene: TRBV28
CDR3nt: TGTGCCAGCAGTTTTCGGCGGGGAGAGCAAGGTTCTCAGCCCCAGCATTTT
CDR3aa: CASSFRRGEQGSQPQHF

abundance: .
j_gene: TRBJ1-1
d_gene: TRBD1
v_gene: TRBV12-5
CDR3nt: TGTGCTAGTGGTTTGACTTTCGGGACAGGGAGAGAAGCTTTCTTT
CDR3aa: CASGLTFGTGREAFF

abundance: few
j_gene: TRBJ1-2
d_gene: TRBD1
v_gene: TRBV6-5
CDR3nt: TGTGCCAGCAGTCGGGACAGGGGATCGCGTGGCTACACCTTC
CDR3aa: CASSRDRGSRGYTF

abundance: .
j_gene: TRBJ1-1
d_gene: .
v_gene: TRBV6-1
CDR3nt: TGTGCCAGCAGGGAGACAGAGAACACTGAAGCTTTCTTT
CDR3aa: CASRETENTEAFF

abundance: .
j_gene: TRBJ2-3
d_gene: .
v_gene: TRBV6-1
CDR3nt: TGTGCCAGCAGTGACCGACAGACCACAGATACGCAGTATTTT
CDR3aa: CASSDRQTTDTQYF

abundance: .
j_gene: TRBJ1-2
d_gene: TRBD1
v_gene: TRBV23-1
CDR3nt: TGCGCCAGCAGTCGATCCTTCTTCAGGGAGACAGGGGGCTACACCTTC
CDR3aa: CASSRSFFRETGGYTF

abundance: .
j_gene: TRBJ2-3
d_gene: .
v_gene: TRBV6-1
CDR3nt: TGTGCCAGCATGGGAGATACGCAGTATTTT
CDR3aa: CASMGDTQYF

abundance: .
j_gene: TRBJ1-1
d_gene: .
v_gene: TRBV29-1
CDR3nt: TGCAGCGTCGCACCGGCCCGGGACACTGAAGCTTTCTTT
CDR3aa: CSVAPARDTEAFF

abundance: .
j_gene: TRBJ1-4
d_gene: .
v_gene: TRBV5-1
CDR3nt: TGCGCCAGCAGCCCAACAGGGTCGGCTAATGAAAAACTGTTTTTT
CDR3aa: CASSPTGSANEKLFF

abundance: .
j_gene: TRBJ1-3
d_gene: TRBD1
v_gene: TRBV9
CDR3nt: TGTGCCAGCAGCGCCCAGGGGGCGCGGGGAAACACCATATATTTT
CDR3aa: CASSAQGARGNTIYF

abundance: .
j_gene: TRBJ2-1
d_gene: .
v_gene: TRBV11-2
CDR3nt: TGTGCCAGCAGCTTAGGTAAAAATGAGCAGTTCTTC
CDR3aa: CASSLGKNEQFF

abundance: .
j_gene: TRBJ2-7
d_gene: TRBD1
v_gene: TRBV27
CDR3nt: TGTGCCAGCAGTTTATTCGGGACAGGGGGAGGAAACGAGCAGTACTTC
CDR3aa: CASSLFGTGGGNEQYF

abundance: .
j_gene: TRBJ2-7
d_gene: TRBD1
v_gene: TRBV6-6
CDR3nt: TGTGCCAGCAGTGACAGGGGTTACGAGCAGTACTTC
CDR3aa: CASSDRGYEQYF

abundance: few
j_gene: TRBJ1-2
d_gene: TRBD1
v_gene: TRBV27
CDR3nt: TGTGCCAGCAGTTTATATCGTGGACAGGCTTTGGATGGCTACACCTTC
CDR3aa: CASSLYRGQALDGYTF

abundance: once
j_gene: TRBJ1-2
d_gene: .
v_gene: TRBV27
CDR3nt: TGTGCCAGCAGTTTAAGCGGGGGGCTGCTCTATGGCTACACCTTC
CDR3aa: CASSLSGGLLYGYTF

abundance: .
j_gene: TRBJ1-1
d_gene: .
v_gene: TRBV30
CDR3nt: TGTGCCTGGAATCGAGGGGGCACTGAAGCTTTCTTT
CDR3aa: CAWNRGGTEAFF

abundance: .
j_gene: TRBJ2-1
d_gene: TRBD2
v_gene: TRBV2
CDR3nt: TGTGCCAGCAGTCTCACTAGCGGGAGGCTCGATGAGCAGTTCTTC
CDR3aa: CASSLTSGRLDEQFF

abundance: .
j_gene: TRBJ2-3
d_gene: TRBD1
v_gene: TRBV5-1
CDR3nt: TGCGCCAGCCAGGGACAGACTAGCACAGATACGCAGTATTTT
CDR3aa: CASQGQTSTDTQYF

abundance: .
j_gene: TRBJ2-5
d_gene: .
v_gene: TRBV6-1
CDR3nt: TGTGCCAGCAGTGACCCTCCCTTGACGGTTCAAGAGACCCAGTACTTC
CDR3aa: CASSDPPLTVQETQYF

abundance: .
j_gene: TRBJ2-1
d_gene: .
v_gene: TRBV5-6
CDR3nt: TGTGCCAGCGTACTCCAAACAGGGATCTCCTACAATGAGCAGTTCTTC
CDR3aa: CASVLQTGISYNEQFF

abundance: .
j_gene: TRBJ2-7
d_gene: .
v_gene: TRBV11-2
CDR3nt: TGTGCCAGCAGCTTAGAGAAAGGGATTTTCTCCTACGAGCAGTACTTC
CDR3aa: CASSLEKGIFSYEQYF

abundance: .
j_gene: TRBJ1-3
d_gene: TRBD1
v_gene: TRBV4-1
CDR3nt: TGCGCCAGCAGCCAAGGGGACAGGATTTTCTCTGGAAACACCATATATTTT
CDR3aa: CASSQGDRIFSGNTIYF

abundance: .
j_gene: TRBJ2-7
d_gene: .
v_gene: TRBV29-1
CDR3nt: TGCAGCGCGACCACCGGGACGGGCTCCTACGAGCAGTACTTC
CDR3aa: CSATTGTGSYEQYF

abundance: .
j_gene: TRBJ2-2
d_gene: .
v_gene: TRBV6-6
CDR3nt: TGTGCCAGCAGTCAAACTAGCCAGGGGGCCGGGGAGCTGTTTTTT
CDR3aa: CASSQTSQGAGELFF

abundance: .
j_gene: TRBJ2-2
d_gene: TRBD1
v_gene: TRBV9
CDR3nt: TGTGCCAGCAGCACTGGGACAGCCGGGGAGCTGTTTTTT
CDR3aa: CASSTGTAGELFF

abundance: .
j_gene: TRBJ2-6
d_gene: TRBD2
v_gene: TRBV4-1
CDR3nt: TGCGCCAGCAGCCAAGGGGAGGGCCTCGGGGCCAACGTCCTGACTTTC
CDR3aa: CASSQGEGLGANVLTF

abundance: .
j_gene: TRBJ2-7
d_gene: TRBD2
v_gene: TRBV5-1
CDR3nt: TGCGCCAGCAGTTCGGCTAGCGGATCCTACGAGCAGTACTTC
CDR3aa: CASSSASGSYEQYF

abundance: .
j_gene: TRBJ2-7
d_gene: TRBD2
v_gene: TRBV29-1
CDR3nt: TGCAGCGCCACGGGACTAGCGGGCCTTACCTACGAGCAGTACTTC
CDR3aa: CSATGLAGLTYEQYF

abundance: .
j_gene: TRBJ2-5
d_gene: TRBD2
v_gene: TRBV7-8
CDR3nt: TGTGCCAGCAGCGTTAGCGGGGGGGCCCAAGAGACCCAGTACTTC
CDR3aa: CASSVSGGAQETQYF

abundance: .
j_gene: TRBJ1-1
d_gene: TRBD1
v_gene: TRBV30
CDR3nt: TGTGCCTGGACCGGATTGACAGGGACCACTGAAGCTTTCTTT
CDR3aa: CAWTGLTGTTEAFF

abundance: .
j_gene: TRBJ2-1
d_gene: .
v_gene: TRBV21-1
CDR3nt: TGTGCCAGCAGCAAAGGGGAATTCCTAGCGGGATCCGGCTATGAGCAGTTCTTC
CDR3aa: CASSKGEFLAGSGYEQFF